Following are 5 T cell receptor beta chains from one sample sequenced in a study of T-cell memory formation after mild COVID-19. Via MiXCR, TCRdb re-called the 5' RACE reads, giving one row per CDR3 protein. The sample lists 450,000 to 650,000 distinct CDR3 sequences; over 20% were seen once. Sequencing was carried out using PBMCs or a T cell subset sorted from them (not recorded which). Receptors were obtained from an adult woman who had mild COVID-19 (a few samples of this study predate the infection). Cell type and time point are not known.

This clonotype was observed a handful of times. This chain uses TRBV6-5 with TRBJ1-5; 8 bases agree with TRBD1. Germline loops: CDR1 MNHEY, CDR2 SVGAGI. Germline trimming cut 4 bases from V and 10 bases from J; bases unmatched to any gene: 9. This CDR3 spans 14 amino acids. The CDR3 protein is CASSSRQGISPQHF. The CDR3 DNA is TGTGCCAGCAGTTCCCGACAGGGGATCAGCCCCCAGCATTTT.

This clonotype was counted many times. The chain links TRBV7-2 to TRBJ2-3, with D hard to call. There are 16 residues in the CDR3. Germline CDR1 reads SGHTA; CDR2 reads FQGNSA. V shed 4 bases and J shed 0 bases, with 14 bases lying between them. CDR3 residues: CASSSVGGRSTDTQYF. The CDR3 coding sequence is TGTGCCAGCAGCTCCGTTGGCGGCAGAAGCACAGATACGCAGTATTTT.

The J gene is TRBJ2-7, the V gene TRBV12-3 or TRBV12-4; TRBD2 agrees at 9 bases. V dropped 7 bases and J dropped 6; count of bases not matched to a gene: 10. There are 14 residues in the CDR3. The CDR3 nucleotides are TGTGCCAGCACCCGAGCGGGAGGTGCCCCCGAGCAGTACTTC. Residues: CASTRAGGAPEQYF.

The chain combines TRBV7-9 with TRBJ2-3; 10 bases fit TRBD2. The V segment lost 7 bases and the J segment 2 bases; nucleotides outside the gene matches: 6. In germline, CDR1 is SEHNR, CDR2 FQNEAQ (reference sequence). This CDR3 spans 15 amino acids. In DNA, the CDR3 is TGTGCCAGCACCCTACTAGCGGGAACCACAGATACGCAGTATTTT. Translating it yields CASTLLAGTTDTQYF. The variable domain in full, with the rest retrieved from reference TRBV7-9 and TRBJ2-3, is DTGVSQNPRHKITKRGQNVTFRCDPISEHNRLYWYRQTLGQGPEFLTYFQNEAQLEKSRLLSDRFSAERPKGSFSTLEIQRTEQGDSAMYLCASTLLAGTTDTQYFGPGTRLTVL.

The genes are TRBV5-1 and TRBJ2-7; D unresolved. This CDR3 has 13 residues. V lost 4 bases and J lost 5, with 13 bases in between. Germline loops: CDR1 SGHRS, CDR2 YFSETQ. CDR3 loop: CASSEERPHEQYF. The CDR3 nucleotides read TGCGCCAGCAGCGAGGAGAGACCCCACGAGCAGTACTTC.